What follows are 19 T cell receptor beta chains derived from one specimen sequenced in a study of blood T cell repertoires in COVID-19. Generated by immunoSEQ multiplex PCR, the TCRdb table keeps only in-frame clones and is missing some. This sample has about 220,000 clones, with around four fifths found just once. Sequencing input: peripheral blood. These receptors came from a woman in her 70s with COVID-19, enrolled during active disease.

V and J are TRBV7-2 and TRBJ2-5; 8 bases map to TRBD1. This CDR3 has 15 amino acids. Trimming removed 2 bases from V and 5 bases from J; junction bases left unmatched: 7. Germline V gives CDR1 SGHTA, CDR2 FQGNSA. CDR3 in DNA: TGTGCCAGCAGCTTAAGTACAGGGGGTTGGGAGACCCAGTACTTC. Its protein is CASSLSTGGWETQYF.

The V gene is TRBV7-2, the J gene TRBJ1-5; maybe TRBD1 (6 bases). Germline CDR1 reads SGHTA; CDR2 reads FQGNSA. V lost 1 base and J lost 3, with 10 bases in between. The CDR3 totals 15 residues. CDR3 amino acids: CASSLGGQYNQPQHF. CDR3 in DNA: TGTGCCAGCAGCTTAGGAGGACAGTACAATCAGCCCCAGCATTTT.

V and J are TRBV5-4 and TRBJ2-5; TRBD2 agrees at 10 bases. CDR1 is SGHNT, CDR2 YYREEE, per germline (reference sequence). This CDR3 has 15 amino acids. Germline trimming cut 1 base from V and 1 base from J; bases unmatched to any gene: 1. In nucleotides, the CDR3 is TGTGCCAGCAGCTTGACTAGCGGGATCCAAGAGACCCAGTACTTC. As protein: CASSLTSGIQETQYF.

V usage is TRBV5-5 and J usage is TRBJ1-2, with D possibly being TRBD1 (5 bases). There are 15 residues in the CDR3. V lost 0 bases and J lost 7, with 16 bases in between. Germline CDR1 reads SGHKS; CDR2 reads YYEKEE (reference sequence). This CDR3 reads CASSLGPGQLLGYTF. Written as DNA, the CDR3 is TGTGCCAGCAGCTTGGGTCCAGGGCAGCTACTTGGCTACACCTTC.

The V call is TRBV4-1, the J call TRBJ1-4, with D possibly TRBD1 on 5 matching bases. The CDR3 is 18 residues long. V was pared by 0 bases and J by 1 base, with 15 bases between. Germline V gene lookup returns CDR1 MGHRA and CDR2 YSYEKL. The CDR3 sequence is CASSQDHGRVGTNEKLFF. In DNA, the CDR3 is TGCGCCAGCAGCCAAGATCATGGCAGGGTAGGAACTAATGAAAAACTGTTTTTT.

The chain has TRBV29-1 and TRBJ2-5; D perhaps matches TRBD2 (5 bases). The ends were cut back, 5 bases at V and 2 bases at J, with 9 bases in the middle. The germline gives CDR1 SQVTM, CDR2 ANQGSEA. This CDR3 region has 12 residues. The CDR3 DNA reads as TGCAGCGTTACCGGAGGACAAGAGACCCAGTACTTC. It yields the protein CSVTGGQETQYF.

This clone occurred once. The chain is built from TRBV7-8 and TRBJ1-1; 8 nucleotides agree with TRBD1. The CDR3 is 13 amino acids. Germline values: CDR1 SGHVS, CDR2 FQNEAQ. Trimming cost V 5 bases and J 3 bases; bases outside gene matches: 2. CDR3 sequence: CASSPTGDTEAFF. Here the CDR3 DNA reads TGTGCCAGCAGCCCGACAGGGGACACTGAAGCTTTCTTT.

The rearrangement links TRBV7-2 to TRBJ2-1; tentatively, D is TRBD2 (6 bases). The germline CDR1 and CDR2 sequences are SGHTA and FQGNSA. This CDR3 is 16 amino acids long. V lost 5 bases and J lost 3, with 17 bases in between. The CDR3 coding sequence is TGTGCCAGCAGCCCCTATGGACTATCCCTCTACAATGAGCAGTTCTTC. It yields the protein CASSPYGLSLYNEQFF.

V is TRBV5-4 and J is TRBJ2-1; tentatively, D is TRBD2 (5 bases). Germline V gene lookup returns CDR1 SGHNT and CDR2 YYREEE (reference sequence). This CDR3 is 14 amino acids long. The ends were cut back, 6 bases at V and 0 bases at J, with 10 bases in the middle. In nucleotides, the CDR3 is TGTGCCAGCACGTTGGGGAGCTCCTACAATGAGCAGTTCTTC. Residues: CASTLGSSYNEQFF.

Worth noting for this clone: Other DNA sequences within the sample encode an identical CDR3. The chain couples TRBV28 to TRBJ1-2; TRBD1 is a possible D gene (6 bases). Germline loops: CDR1 MDHEN, CDR2 SYDVKM. CDR3 length: 13 residues. V gave up 6 bases and J gave up 2 bases, with 10 bases separating them. The CDR3 DNA reads as TGTGCCAGCAGCGTTGGACAGAACTATGGCTACACCTTC. This gives the protein CASSVGQNYGYTF.

The rearrangement uses TRBV9 and TRBJ2-7, with TRBD2 matching 10 bases. CDR3 length: 15 residues. The ends lost 5 bases at V and 9 bases at J; junction bases unmatched: 14. Germline CDR1 reads SGDLS; CDR2 reads YYNGEE. The CDR3 region has the DNA TGTGCCAGCAGTGACACAACTAGCGGGGTGGAGGGGCAGTACTTC. Its protein is CASSDTTSGVEGQYF. Full variable domain (rest looked up from reference TRBV9 and TRBJ2-7): DSGVTQTPKHLITATGQRVTLRCSPRSGDLSVYWYQQSLDQGLQFLIQYYNGEERAKGNILERFSAQQFPDLHSELNLSSLELGDSALYFCASSDTTSGVEGQYFGPGTRLTVT.

V usage is TRBV7-2 and J usage is TRBJ1-1; D is possibly TRBD1 (6 bases). CDR3 size: 13 residues. Trimming removed 6 bases from V and 6 bases from J, with 14 bases in between. Germline CDR1 and CDR2: SGHTA and FQGNSA. The CDR3 DNA follows: TGTGCCAGCAGTTCGGACAGACTCTCTGAAGCTTTCTTT. This codes for CASSSDRLSEAFF.

This clone was observed once. The chain carries TRBV5-1 and TRBJ2-7; D gene uncertain. Germline V CDR1 and CDR2: SGHRS, YFSETQ. The CDR3 length is 14 residues. The ends were cut back, 1 base at V and 5 bases at J, with 13 bases in the middle. The CDR3 DNA reads TGCGCCAGCAGCTTGTCCCCAGGTTCTAACGAGCAGTACTTC. Amino acid sequence: CASSLSPGSNEQYF.

This clone has a handful of counts. The rearrangement links TRBV13 to TRBJ1-1; tentatively, D is TRBD1 (5 bases). The germline V gene encodes CDR1 PRHDT and CDR2 FYEKMQ (reference sequence). The ends were cut back, 4 bases at V and 4 bases at J, with 19 bases in the middle. The CDR3 runs 16 residues. As DNA, the CDR3 is TGTGCCAGCAGCTCAGTCTCCGGGCAGGGAAGCACTGAAGCTTTCTTT. Translated, it gives CASSSVSGQGSTEAFF.

The CDR3 DNA reads TGCGCCAGCAGCCTCAGAACAGGTGCAACTAATGAAAAACTGTTTTTT. Translating gives CASSLRTGATNEKLFF. The chain has TRBV5-1 and TRBJ1-4, with D possibly being TRBD1 (5 bases). The CDR3 has 16 residues. The germline CDR1 and CDR2 sequences are SGHRS and YFSETQ. Trimming shortened V by 4 bases and J by 0 bases, and 13 bases separated the two germline ends.

The chain is built from TRBV7-2 and TRBJ2-1; a weak D match, TRBD1 (6 bases). The ends were cut back, 0 bases at V and 4 bases at J, with 13 bases in the middle. The CDR3 consists of 16 residues. Germline V gene lookup returns CDR1 SGHTA and CDR2 FQGNSA. The CDR3 bases are TGTGCCAGCAGCTTAGCGTGGGGACAACTTTACAATGAGCAGTTCTTC. It specifies CASSLAWGQLYNEQFF.

The chain has TRBV5-4 and TRBJ2-2; a weak D match, TRBD1 (5 bases). The CDR3 sequence is 15 residues long. Per the germline V gene, CDR1 is SGHNT and CDR2 is YYREEE (reference sequence). V lost 4 bases and J lost 1, with 11 bases in between. The CDR3 sequence is CASSRRDRNTGELFF. The CDR3 bases are TGTGCCAGCAGCCGACGCGACAGGAACACCGGGGAGCTGTTTTTT. Full variable domain (rest looked up from reference TRBV5-4 and TRBJ2-2): ETGVTQSPTHLIKTRGQQVTLRCSSQSGHNTVSWYQQALGQGPQFIFQYYREEENGRGNFPPRFSGLQFPNYSSELNVNALELDDSALYLCASSRRDRNTGELFFGEGSRLTVL.

The CDR3 DNA reads as TGTGCCAGCAGCTTGAGACATACCGGGACAGGCGACTCCAGCTCTGGAAACACCATATATTTT. The encoded protein is CASSLRHTGTGDSSSGNTIYF. The chain joins TRBV7-8 to TRBJ1-3, with 8 bases fitting TRBD1. The V segment lost 3 bases and the J segment 0 bases; nucleotides outside the gene matches: 19. The V gene's germline CDR1 is SGHVS and CDR2 FQNEAQ. The length of the CDR3 is 21 residues.

J is TRBJ2-7 and V is TRBV28, with D perhaps TRBD1 (5 bases). Germline V gives CDR1 MDHEN, CDR2 SYDVKM. The CDR3 spans 13 residues. Between the trimmed V and J ends, which lost 5 bases and 6 bases, there was a span of 14 bases. In nucleotides, the CDR3 is TGTGCCAGCAGTACCGCAGGGAAAATCGAGCAGTACTTC. It yields the protein CASSTAGKIEQYF. Together with reference TRBV28 and TRBJ2-7, the CDR3 gives the full variable domain: DVKVTQSSRYLVKRTGEKVFLECVQDMDHENMFWYRQDPGLGLRLIYFSYDVKMKEKGDIPEGYSVSREKKERFSLILESASTNQTSMYLCASSTAGKIEQYFGPGTRLTVT.